These T cell receptor beta chains were read from a single sample in a study of T cell changes during pregnancy in multiple sclerosis. Using immunoSEQ multiplex PCR, the repertoire was profiled, and TCRdb retains in-frame clones only, with some absent. The sample has roughly 100,000 clones; 92% are singletons. Sequenced here: peripheral blood, sampled after pregnancy. Receptor source: a female donor with multiple sclerosis, enrolled in a pregnancy study. Both conserved end residues are part of each CDR3. Fields, in order: clone size, V gene, J gene, D gene, CDR3 protein, CDR3 DNA. The D gene is left open where the match is weak. Clone size is stated in some rows and not others, as once, few, many or a class when expanded.

clone size: .; V gene: TRBV29-1; J gene: TRBJ1-2; D gene: .; CDR3 protein: CSVGGRGVGVGYTF; CDR3 DNA: TGCAGCGTAGGTGGCCGTGGTGTGGGAGTAGGCTACACCTTC
clone size: .; V gene: TRBV2; J gene: TRBJ2-5; D gene: .; CDR3 protein: CASSPSEETQYF; CDR3 DNA: TGTGCCAGCAGTCCCTCAGAAGAGACCCAGTACTTC
clone size: .; V gene: TRBV9; J gene: TRBJ1-1; D gene: .; CDR3 protein: CASSVGWGVNTEAFF; CDR3 DNA: TGTGCCAGCAGCGTAGGTTGGGGCGTGAACACTGAAGCTTTCTTT
clone size: .; V gene: TRBV27; J gene: TRBJ2-5; D gene: .; CDR3 protein: CASSTGARETQYF; CDR3 DNA: TGTGCCAGCAGTACTGGGGCCCGAGAGACCCAGTACTTC
clone size: .; V gene: TRBV9; J gene: TRBJ2-1; D gene: .; CDR3 protein: CASSVSLANNEQFF; CDR3 DNA: TGTGCCAGCAGCGTAAGTCTAGCGAACAATGAGCAGTTCTTC
clone size: .; V gene: TRBV28; J gene: TRBJ2-7; D gene: .; CDR3 protein: CASTLGGEPSYEQYF; CDR3 DNA: TGTGCCAGCACCCTAGGGGGGGAGCCCTCCTACGAGCAGTACTTC
clone size: .; V gene: TRBV7-6; J gene: TRBJ2-7; D gene: .; CDR3 protein: CASSLAYRDYEQYF; CDR3 DNA: TGTGCCAGCAGCTTAGCCTACAGGGACTACGAGCAGTACTTC
clone size: .; V gene: TRBV6-4; J gene: TRBJ2-6; D gene: .; CDR3 protein: CASSDRWSSGANVLTF; CDR3 DNA: TGTGCCAGCAGTGATCGGTGGTCCTCTGGGGCCAACGTCCTGACTTTC
clone size: .; V gene: TRBV19; J gene: TRBJ1-5; D gene: TRBD1; CDR3 protein: CASSIVTGALNQPQHF; CDR3 DNA: TGTGCCAGTAGTATAGTTACAGGGGCCCTTAATCAGCCCCAGCATTTT
clone size: .; V gene: TRBV5-1; J gene: TRBJ1-4; D gene: TRBD1; CDR3 protein: CASSQTTGDANEKLFF; CDR3 DNA: TGCGCCAGCAGCCAAACGACAGGGGATGCTAATGAAAAACTGTTTTTT
clone size: .; V gene: TRBV13; J gene: TRBJ1-2; D gene: .; CDR3 protein: CASSLKTGTNYGYTF; CDR3 DNA: TGTGCCAGCAGCCTCAAGACAGGTACTAACTATGGCTACACCTTC
clone size: .; V gene: TRBV5-8; J gene: TRBJ1-1; D gene: .; CDR3 protein: CASSAGTLNTEAFF; CDR3 DNA: TGTGCCAGCAGCGCCGGGACTTTGAACACTGAAGCTTTCTTT
clone size: .; V gene: TRBV11-2; J gene: TRBJ2-3; D gene: TRBD1; CDR3 protein: CASSPPWDRGRTDTQYF; CDR3 DNA: TGTGCCAGCAGCCCGCCCTGGGACAGGGGGCGTACAGATACGCAGTATTTT
clone size: .; V gene: TRBV19; J gene: TRBJ1-1; D gene: .; CDR3 protein: CASSPLTGSNTEAFF; CDR3 DNA: TGTGCCAGTAGTCCTCTGACAGGCTCGAACACTGAAGCTTTCTTT
clone size: once; V gene: TRBV14; J gene: TRBJ2-5; D gene: TRBD1; CDR3 protein: CASSFAPGTGEGTQYF; CDR3 DNA: TGTGCCAGCAGCTTCGCCCCCGGGACAGGGGAAGGGACCCAGTACTTC
clone size: .; V gene: TRBV14; J gene: TRBJ2-1; D gene: .; CDR3 protein: CASSQVWGGAGQFF; CDR3 DNA: TGTGCCAGCAGCCAAGTATGGGGGGGGGCCGGGCAGTTCTTC